The rows below give T cell receptor beta chains drawn from one sample of a study of blood T cells in healthy people across ages. Each CDR3 protein is one row after TCRdb ran MiXCR on the 5' RACE reads. This sample has 1,500,000 or so distinct CDR3 sequences, with 40% to 45% found just once. The specimen sequenced was blood. The receptor set was obtained from a woman between 18 and 29 years old in good health. The CDR3 runs from the conserved cysteine through the conserved F or W. Fields, in order: J gene, V gene, clone size, D gene, CDR3 protein, CDR3 DNA. The D gene is left open where the match is weak. Size is stated for part of the rows, as once, few or many counts, or as a class when the clone is expanded.

TRBJ2-5	TRBV27	-	-	CASSWGAHDTQYF	TGTGCCAGCAGTTGGGGGGCCCATGACACTCAGTACTTC
TRBJ1-1	TRBV29-1	once	TRBD1	CSVQGAGAGAFF	TGCAGTGTACAGGGGGCAGGGGCTGGGGCTTTCTTT
TRBJ1-2	TRBV9	-	TRBD1	CASSPLERGTVLGYTF	TGTGCCAGCAGCCCTTTGGAAAGGGGGACAGTCCTTGGCTACACCTTC
TRBJ2-1	TRBV6-2/TRBV6-3	few	-	CASSNSYEQFF	TGTGCCAGCAGTAACTCCTATGAGCAGTTCTTC
TRBJ1-1	TRBV5-1	many	TRBD1	CASSLTGTVNTEAFF	TGTGCCAGCAGCTTAACCGGGACAGTGAACACTGAAGCTTTCTTT
TRBJ1-2	TRBV29-1	-	-	CSVEGTGFYGYTF	TGCAGCGTTGAGGGCACAGGGTTCTATGGCTACACCTTC
TRBJ1-2	TRBV6-2/TRBV6-3	few	-	CASSYSPTGYTF	TGTGCCAGCAGTTACTCGCCGACAGGCTACACCTTC
TRBJ2-7	TRBV2	few	TRBD1	CATTTGVGYEQYF	TGTGCCACGACGACAGGGGTAGGTTACGAGCAGTACTTC
TRBJ2-7	TRBV27	-	-	CASSVPTGIHEQYF	TGTGCCAGCAGTGTCCCCACAGGGATCCACGAGCAGTACTTC
TRBJ1-5	TRBV27	-	-	CASSFVPRVQPQHF	TGTGCCAGCAGTTTTGTTCCTAGGGTTCAGCCCCAGCATTTT
TRBJ1-2	TRBV30	once	-	CAWSSRPIYGYTF	TGTGCCTGGAGTAGCAGGCCAATCTATGGCTACACCTTC
TRBJ1-1	TRBV29-1	few	TRBD1	CSVQGAITEAFF	TGCAGCGTACAGGGGGCGATAACTGAAGCTTTCTTT
TRBJ2-5	TRBV7-2	few	-	CASSLAGMGETQYF	TGTGCCAGCAGCTTAGCGGGGATGGGTGAGACCCAGTACTTC
TRBJ1-5	TRBV21-1	-	-	CASSNGIGTDQPQHF	TGTGCCAGCAGCAATGGAATCGGGACTGATCAGCCCCAGCATTTT
TRBJ1-1	TRBV7-2	many	TRBD1	CASSRDRDTEAFF	TGTGCCAGCAGCCGAGACAGGGACACTGAAGCTTTCTTT
TRBJ2-1	TRBV7-9	-	TRBD2	CASSTHLAASYNEQFF	TGTGCCAGCAGCACCCACCTAGCGGCCTCCTACAATGAGCAGTTCTTC
TRBJ2-1	TRBV4-1	few	TRBD2	CASSQVSGGHIYNEQFF	TGCGCCAGCAGCCAAGTTAGCGGGGGACACATCTACAATGAGCAGTTCTTC
TRBJ2-7	TRBV12-3/TRBV12-4	many	-	CASGRSGTVGLHEQYF	TGTGCCAGCGGGCGTTCCGGGACGGTGGGTTTACACGAGCAGTACTTC
TRBJ2-1	TRBV14	-	-	CASTPSPSYEQFF	TGTGCCAGCACCCCATCACCCTCTTATGAGCAGTTCTTC
TRBJ1-2	TRBV19	few	-	CASQGFYGYTF	TGTGCCAGTCAGGGGTTCTATGGCTACACCTTC
TRBJ2-3	TRBV7-9	-	-	CASSLYRQSRTDTQYF	TGTGCCAGCAGCTTATACCGACAGAGTCGCACAGATACGCAGTATTTT
TRBJ2-4	TRBV12-3/TRBV12-4	few	-	CASSLIGTTNIQYF	TGTGCCAGCAGTTTAATTGGGACAACGAACATTCAGTACTTC
TRBJ2-1	TRBV20-1	-	-	CSATLRRGPANEQFF	TGCAGTGCTACCCTCAGGCGGGGCCCGGCCAATGAGCAGTTCTTC
TRBJ1-5	TRBV4-1	-	-	CASSQGQFSSNQPQHF	TGCGCCAGCAGCCAAGGACAGTTCAGTAGCAATCAGCCCCAGCATTTT
TRBJ1-1	TRBV5-1	-	-	CASSSGQYEAFF	TGCGCCAGCAGCTCTGGACAGTATGAAGCTTTCTTT
TRBJ2-1	TRBV13	-	-	CASSYVAGNPSYEQFF	TGTGCCAGCAGTTACGTCGCAGGGAACCCCTCCTACGAGCAGTTCTTC
TRBJ2-1	TRBV20-1	few	-	CSARDPMAGVSGNEQFF	TGCAGTGCTAGAGATCCTATGGCAGGGGTGTCGGGGAATGAGCAGTTCTTC
TRBJ2-1	TRBV5-5	few	-	CASSLVQGGYNEQFF	TGTGCCAGCAGCTTGGTCCAGGGAGGCTACAATGAGCAGTTCTTC
TRBJ1-2	TRBV12-3/TRBV12-4	-	-	CASDSAAAGYTF	TGTGCCAGCGATTCGGCCGCAGCTGGCTACACCTTC
TRBJ2-5	TRBV27	few	-	CASSPGVDRREQYF	TGTGCCAGCAGTCCGGGTGTAGACAGGAGGGAGCAGTACTTC
TRBJ2-7	TRBV7-2	once	TRBD2	CASSLLAGANKQYF	TGTGCCAGCAGCCTCCTAGCGGGAGCCAATAAGCAGTACTTC
TRBJ1-2	TRBV4-3	-	-	CASSQVVGSGYGYTF	TGCGCCAGCAGCCAAGTAGTGGGGTCGGGCTATGGCTACACCTTC
TRBJ2-1	TRBV12-3/TRBV12-4	-	TRBD2	CVSSGSGGAYNEQFF	TGTGTCAGCAGCGGTAGCGGGGGGGCCTACAATGAGCAGTTCTTC